The 19 T cell receptor beta chains reported below all come from one sample, sequenced in a study of shared clonotypes between healthy human individuals. Data came from immunoSEQ multiplex PCR; TCRdb stores just in-frame clones and leaves some out. Counted here are under 1,100,000 clones, approximately 80% occurring once; the ten biggest clones make up around 0.61%. The sample taken for sequencing was memory CD4+ T cells from PBMCs. The subset: CD45RA-negative fraction. Receptor source: a man aged 18 to 29 in good health. Some clones in this sample may be carry-over from other donors' samples.

In the case of this clone: The same CDR3 arises from other DNA sequences in this sample as well. CDR3 sequence: CASSLNRGTEAFF. CDR3 coding DNA: TGTGCCAGCAGCTTAAACAGGGGTACTGAAGCTTTCTTT. The gene calls are TRBV7-3 and TRBJ1-1, with 7 bases lining up with TRBD1. In germline, CDR1 is SGHTA, CDR2 FQGTGA. V was clipped by 1 base and J by 5 bases; unmatched bases: 1. This CDR3 has 13 residues.

The CDR3 bases are TGTGCCAGCAGTCGACCTCGGGGGGACTATAGCAATCAGCCCCAGCATTTT. Its translation is CASSRPRGDYSNQPQHF. This chain connects TRBV28 to TRBJ1-5, with D perhaps matching TRBD1 (5 bases). The CDR3 contains 17 residues. Trimming shortened V by 5 bases and J by 0 bases, and 17 bases separated the two germline ends. Germline assignment: CDR1 MDHEN and CDR2 SYDVKM.

The gene calls are TRBV10-3 and TRBJ2-3; 9 nucleotides line up with TRBD1. The trim removed 0 bases at V and 2 bases at J, leaving 3 bases unmatched. The CDR3 sequence is 16 residues long. CDR1 and CDR2 (germline): ENHRY, SYGVKD. CDR3: CAISESGQGNTDTQYF. CDR3 nucleotide sequence: TGTGCCATCAGTGAGTCGGGACAGGGAAACACAGATACGCAGTATTTT.

CDR3 bases: TGTGCCAGTAGTACCCAATGGCTAGAAGCCACCTCCTACAATGAGCAGTTCTTC. Residues: CASSTQWLEATSYNEQFF. The chain employs TRBV19 and TRBJ2-1; the D is unclear. Germline V lookup: CDR1 LNHDA, CDR2 SQIVND (reference sequence). Trimming took 4 bases from V and 0 from J, leaving 19 bases between them. This CDR3 contains 18 residues.

This clone was seen a few times. The rearrangement joins TRBV15 to TRBJ2-5; tentative D call: TRBD1 (5 bases). Germline loops: CDR1 LNHNV, CDR2 YYDKDF (reference sequence). Trimming took off 2 bases at V and 1 base at J, with 8 bases between the two ends. The CDR3 is 14 amino acids. The CDR3 DNA sequence: TGTGCCACCAGCAGACAGGGCCCCCAAGAGACCCAGTACTTC. It yields the protein CATSRQGPQETQYF.

This chain's CDR3 is CASSLFPGGQGSTDTQYF. The DNA for the CDR3 is TGCGCCAGCAGCCTGTTCCCCGGGGGACAGGGTAGCACAGATACGCAGTATTTT. The rearrangement uses TRBV5-1 and TRBJ2-3; 9 bases agree with TRBD1. The CDR3 has 18 amino acids. J gave up 0 bases and V 4 bases, and 12 bases lay outside the gene matches. Germline V gene lookup returns CDR1 SGHRS and CDR2 YFSETQ.

The chain recombines TRBV6-6 with TRBJ2-4; 12 nucleotides align to TRBD1. CDR3 length: 15 amino acids. After removal of 6 bases from V and 7 bases from J, the junction contained 7 bases not matched to a gene. In germline, CDR1 is MNHNY, CDR2 SVGAGI (reference sequence). CDR3 amino acids: CASSPTGTGGNIQYF. DNA for the CDR3: TGTGCCAGCAGCCCTACCGGGACAGGGGGCAACATTCAGTACTTC.

There are many counts of this clone. J is TRBJ2-1 and V is TRBV7-2; TRBD2 is a possible D gene (5 bases). Per germline, CDR1 SGHTA and CDR2 FQGNSA. Trimming removed 0 bases from V and 9 bases from J, with 18 bases in between. This CDR3 is built from 16 residues. CDR3 DNA sequence: TGTGCCAGCAGCTTAGCGGGAGACGCCTCCCTTTTTGAGCAGTTCTTC. It is translated as CASSLAGDASLFEQFF.

In its sample, this clone was seen a few times. The chain links TRBV2 to TRBJ2-7, with TRBD1 matching 8 bases. V shed 8 bases, J shed 4 bases, and the junction held 7 bases outside the gene matches. The germline V gene has CDR1 SNHLY and CDR2 FYNNEI. This CDR3 is built from 13 residues. CDR3: CASCEDRDYEQYF. CDR3 DNA sequence: TGTGCCAGCTGCGAGGACAGGGATTACGAGCAGTACTTC.

The J gene is TRBJ1-5, the V gene TRBV30, with D hard to call. The CDR3 covers 13 residues. V was pared by 0 bases and J by 4 bases, with 7 bases between. Germline V gene sequence: CDR1 GTSNPN, CDR2 SVGIG (reference sequence). CDR3 protein: CAWSVDGNQPQHF. CDR3 in DNA: TGTGCCTGGAGTGTGGACGGTAATCAGCCCCAGCATTTT.

Ten or more counts support this clone. V usage is TRBV4-1 and J usage is TRBJ2-2, with unresolved D. Trimming stripped 2 bases from V and 4 bases from J, with 8 bases between. Looked up from germline, CDR1 is MGHRA and CDR2 is YSYEKL. CDR3 length: 14 amino acids. CDR3 protein: CASSQHSGTGELFF. CDR3 DNA: TGCGCCAGCAGCCAACATAGTGGCACCGGGGAGCTGTTTTTT.

This rearrangement joins TRBV7-7 to TRBJ2-5; D could derive from TRBD1 or TRBD2 (6 bases each). Germline lookup yields CDR1 SSHAT and CDR2 FNYEAQ (reference sequence). The CDR3 runs to 16 residues. Trimming left V 1 base short and J 1 base short, with 13 bases between. CDR3 residues: CASSLGGRRGQETQYF. DNA of the CDR3: TGTGCCAGCAGCTTAGGGGGGCGGAGGGGCCAAGAGACCCAGTACTTC.

The V and J genes are TRBV28 and TRBJ1-1; 7 bases are a match to TRBD1. Germline values: CDR1 MDHEN, CDR2 SYDVKM. With V trimmed by 6 bases and J by 2 bases, 6 bases remained unmatched. The CDR3 has 14 residues. The CDR3 loop reads CASRITGANTEAFF. The CDR3 DNA follows: TGTGCCAGCAGAATTACAGGGGCCAACACTGAAGCTTTCTTT. The whole variable domain, remainder taken from reference TRBV28 and TRBJ1-1, is DVKVTQSSRYLVKRTGEKVFLECVQDMDHENMFWYRQDPGLGLRLIYFSYDVKMKEKGDIPEGYSVSREKKERFSLILESASTNQTSMYLCASRITGANTEAFFGQGTRLTVV.

The chain links TRBV30 to TRBJ2-1; 10 bases fit TRBD2. V gave up 2 bases and J gave up 9 bases; unmatched junction bases: 16. Per germline, CDR1 GTSNPN and CDR2 SVGIG (reference sequence). This CDR3 comprises 17 residues. The CDR3 sequence: CAWSPGRTSGYGGEQFF. The CDR3 DNA reads as TGTGCCTGGAGTCCCGGGCGGACTAGCGGTTACGGAGGTGAGCAGTTCTTC.

The V call is TRBV4-2, the J call TRBJ2-3; 14 bases are a match to TRBD2. The CDR3 is 16 residues long. The J segment lost 5 bases and the V segment lost 4 bases, leaving 5 bases of the junction unmatched. Germline assignment: CDR1 LGHNA and CDR2 YNFKEQ. DNA of the CDR3: TGTGCCAGCAGCCGAATCGGGACTAGCGGGGGAGATACGCAGTATTTT. Its translation: CASSRIGTSGGDTQYF.

This chain joins TRBV11-2 and TRBJ2-7, with D perhaps assigned TRBD1 or TRBD2 (5 bases each). The CDR3 has 15 amino acids. Trimming stripped 4 bases from V and 0 bases from J, with 13 bases between. Germline V CDR1 and CDR2: SGHAT, FQNNGV. The CDR3 region is CASSSLRDGSYEQYF. The CDR3 DNA reads TGTGCCAGCAGCTCCCTTCGGGACGGCTCCTACGAGCAGTACTTC.

The chain carries TRBV28 and TRBJ2-1, with D unresolved. CDR1 and CDR2 from the germline V gene are MDHEN and SYDVKM. There are 14 residues in the CDR3. Trimming stripped 7 bases from V and 0 bases from J, with 10 bases between. The CDR3 sequence is CASTLGVSYNEQFF. The CDR3 region has the DNA TGTGCCAGCACCCTAGGCGTCTCCTACAATGAGCAGTTCTTC.

Comments on this clone: Other DNA sequences in this specimen translate into the identical CDR3. The J gene is TRBJ1-1, the V gene TRBV19; perhaps TRBD1 as D (5 bases). Trimming stripped 3 bases from V and 1 base from J, with 6 bases between. The CDR3 spans 13 residues. CDR1 and CDR2 from the germline V gene are LNHDA and SQIVND (reference sequence). This chain's CDR3 is CASSIQGNTEAFF. The CDR3 DNA reads TGTGCCAGTAGTATTCAGGGGAACACTGAAGCTTTCTTT.

The genes are TRBV5-1 and TRBJ2-5, with 7 bases identical to TRBD2. The CDR3 runs 15 residues. With 4 bases clipped from V and 0 bases from J, the junction kept 6 bases outside the gene matches. CDR1 SGHRS and CDR2 YFSETQ come from the germline V gene. The CDR3 loop reads CASSGGDPYQETQYF. In DNA form, the CDR3 reads TGCGCCAGCAGCGGGGGGGATCCGTACCAAGAGACCCAGTACTTC.